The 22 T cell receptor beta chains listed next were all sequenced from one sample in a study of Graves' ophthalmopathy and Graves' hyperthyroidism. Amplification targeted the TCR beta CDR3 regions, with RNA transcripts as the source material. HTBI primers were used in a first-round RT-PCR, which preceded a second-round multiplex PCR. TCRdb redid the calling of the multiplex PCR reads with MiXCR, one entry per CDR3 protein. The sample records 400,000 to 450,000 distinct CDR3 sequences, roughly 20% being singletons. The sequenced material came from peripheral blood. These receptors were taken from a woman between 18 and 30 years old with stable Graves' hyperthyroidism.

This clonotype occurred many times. Here the CDR3 DNA reads TGCGCCAGCAGCCAAATTGACAGGGGGGGGGCGGGCAATCAGCCCCAGCATTTT. Translated, it gives CASSQIDRGGAGNQPQHF. The chain couples TRBV4-1 to TRBJ1-5, with 9 bases identical to TRBD1. This CDR3 has 18 residues. Trimming removed 2 bases from V and 2 bases from J; junction bases left unmatched: 10. Germline V gene lookup returns CDR1 MGHRA and CDR2 YSYEKL.

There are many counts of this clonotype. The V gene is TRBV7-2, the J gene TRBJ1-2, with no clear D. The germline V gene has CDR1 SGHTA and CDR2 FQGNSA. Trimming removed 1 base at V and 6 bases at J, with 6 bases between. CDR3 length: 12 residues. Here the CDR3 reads CASSLDGHGYTF. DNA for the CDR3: TGTGCCAGCAGCTTAGATGGGCATGGCTACACCTTC. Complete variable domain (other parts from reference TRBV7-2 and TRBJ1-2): GAGVSQSPSNKVTEKGKDVELRCDPISGHTALYWYRQSLGQGLEFLIYFQGNSAPDKSGLPSDRFSAERTGGSVSTLTIQRTQQEDSAVYLCASSLDGHGYTFGSGTRLTVV.

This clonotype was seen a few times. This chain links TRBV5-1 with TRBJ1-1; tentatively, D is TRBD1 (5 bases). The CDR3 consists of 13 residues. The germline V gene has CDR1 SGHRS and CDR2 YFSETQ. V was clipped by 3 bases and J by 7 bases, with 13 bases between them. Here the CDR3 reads CASSSEWGGEAFF. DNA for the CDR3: TGCGCCAGCAGCTCGGAGTGGGGGGGTGAAGCTTTCTTT.

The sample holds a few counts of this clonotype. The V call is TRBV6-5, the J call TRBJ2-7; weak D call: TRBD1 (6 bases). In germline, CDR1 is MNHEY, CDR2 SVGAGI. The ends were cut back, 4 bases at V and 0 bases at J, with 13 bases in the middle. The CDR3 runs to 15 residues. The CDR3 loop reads CASSWVGTNSYEQYF. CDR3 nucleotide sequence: TGTGCCAGCAGTTGGGTCGGGACAAACTCCTACGAGCAGTACTTC.

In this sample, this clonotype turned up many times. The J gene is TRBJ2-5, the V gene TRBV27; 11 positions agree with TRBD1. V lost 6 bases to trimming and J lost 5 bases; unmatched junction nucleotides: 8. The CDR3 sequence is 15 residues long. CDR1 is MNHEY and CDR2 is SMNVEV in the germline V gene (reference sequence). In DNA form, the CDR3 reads TGTGCCAGCAGACTCGGACAGGGGGCTGGGGAGACCCAGTACTTC. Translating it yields CASRLGQGAGETQYF.

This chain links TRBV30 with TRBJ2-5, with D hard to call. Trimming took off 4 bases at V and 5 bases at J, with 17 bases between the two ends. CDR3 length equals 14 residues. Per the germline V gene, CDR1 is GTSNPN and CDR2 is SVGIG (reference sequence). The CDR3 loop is CAWNLNGIWETQYF. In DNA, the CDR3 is TGTGCCTGGAACCTAAATGGGATCTGGGAGACCCAGTACTTC. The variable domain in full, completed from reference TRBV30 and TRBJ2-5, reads SQTIHQWPATLVQPVGSPLSLECTVEGTSNPNLYWYRQAAGRGLQLLFYSVGIGQISSEVPQNLSASRPQDRQFILSSKKLLLSDSGFYLCAWNLNGIWETQYFGPGTRLLVL.

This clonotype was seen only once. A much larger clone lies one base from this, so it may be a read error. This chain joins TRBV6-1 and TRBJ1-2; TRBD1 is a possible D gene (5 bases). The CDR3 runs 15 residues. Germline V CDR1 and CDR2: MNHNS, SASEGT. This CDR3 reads CASSEYGTTNDGYTF. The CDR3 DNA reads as TGTGCCAGCAGTGAGTACGGGACTACTAACGATGGCTACACCTTC.

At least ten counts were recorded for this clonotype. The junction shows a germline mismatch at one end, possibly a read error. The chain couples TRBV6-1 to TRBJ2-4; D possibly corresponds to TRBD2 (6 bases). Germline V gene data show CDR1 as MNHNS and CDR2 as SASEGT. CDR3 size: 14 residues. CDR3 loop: CASRRDVAKNIKYF. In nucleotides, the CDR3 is TGTGCCAGCAGGCGGGACGTTGCCAAAAACATTAAGTACTTC.

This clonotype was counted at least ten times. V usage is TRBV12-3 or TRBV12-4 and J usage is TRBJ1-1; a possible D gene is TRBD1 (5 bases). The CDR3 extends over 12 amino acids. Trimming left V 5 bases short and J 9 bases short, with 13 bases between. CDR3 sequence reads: CASSHTGGQAFF. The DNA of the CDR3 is TGTGCCAGCAGTCACACCGGGGGACAAGCTTTCTTT.

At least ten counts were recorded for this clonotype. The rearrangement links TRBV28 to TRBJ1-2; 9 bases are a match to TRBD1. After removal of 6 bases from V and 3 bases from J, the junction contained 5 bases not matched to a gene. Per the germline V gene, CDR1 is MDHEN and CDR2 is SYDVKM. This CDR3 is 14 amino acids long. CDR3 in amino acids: CASRRQGVDYGYTF. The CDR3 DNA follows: TGTGCCAGCAGGCGACAGGGGGTGGACTATGGCTACACCTTC.

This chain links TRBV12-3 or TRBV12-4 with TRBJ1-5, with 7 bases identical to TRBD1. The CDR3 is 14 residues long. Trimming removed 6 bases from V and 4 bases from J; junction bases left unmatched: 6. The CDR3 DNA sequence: TGTGCCAGCAGCCCTGACAGGGTTAATCAGCCCCAGCATTTT. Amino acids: CASSPDRVNQPQHF.

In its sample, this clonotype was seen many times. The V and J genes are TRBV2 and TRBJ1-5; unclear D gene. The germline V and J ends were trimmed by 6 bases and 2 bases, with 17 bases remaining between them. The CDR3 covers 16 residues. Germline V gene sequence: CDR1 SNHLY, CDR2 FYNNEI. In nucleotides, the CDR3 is TGTGCCAGCAGGGCGAGTACCCGCGGGGGCAATCAGCCCCAGCATTTT. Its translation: CASRASTRGGNQPQHF.

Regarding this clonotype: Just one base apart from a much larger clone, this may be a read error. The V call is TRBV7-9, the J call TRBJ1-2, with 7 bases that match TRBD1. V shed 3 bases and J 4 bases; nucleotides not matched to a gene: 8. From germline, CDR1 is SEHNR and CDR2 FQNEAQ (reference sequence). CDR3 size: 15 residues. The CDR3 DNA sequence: TGTGCCAGCAGCTTTGTTACAGGGGAGGTCTATGGCTACACCTTC. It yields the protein CASSFVTGEVYGYTF.

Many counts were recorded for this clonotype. The CDR3 DNA sequence: TGTGCCAGCAGCTTAAGCAGCCTCCGGGAGCAGTACTTC. Translation: CASSLSSLREQYF. The V gene is TRBV7-9, the J gene TRBJ2-7; no firm D call. The V gene's germline CDR1 is SEHNR and CDR2 FQNEAQ (reference sequence). Trimming cost V 2 bases and J 7 bases, with 12 bases left between them. This CDR3 spans 13 amino acids.

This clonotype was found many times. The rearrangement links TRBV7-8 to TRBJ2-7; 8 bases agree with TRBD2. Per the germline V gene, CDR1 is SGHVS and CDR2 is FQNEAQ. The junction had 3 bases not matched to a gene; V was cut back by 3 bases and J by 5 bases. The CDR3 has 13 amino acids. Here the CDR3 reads CASSFRTSNEQYF. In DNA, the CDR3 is TGTGCCAGCAGCTTTCGGACTAGCAACGAGCAGTACTTC.

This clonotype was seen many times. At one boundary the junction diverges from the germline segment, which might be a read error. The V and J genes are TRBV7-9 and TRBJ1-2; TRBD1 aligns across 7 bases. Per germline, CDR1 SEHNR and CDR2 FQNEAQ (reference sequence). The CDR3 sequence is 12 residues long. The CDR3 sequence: CASSLSPGTVDF. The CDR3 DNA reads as TGTGCCAGCAGCTTATCCCCCGGGACAGTCGACTTC.

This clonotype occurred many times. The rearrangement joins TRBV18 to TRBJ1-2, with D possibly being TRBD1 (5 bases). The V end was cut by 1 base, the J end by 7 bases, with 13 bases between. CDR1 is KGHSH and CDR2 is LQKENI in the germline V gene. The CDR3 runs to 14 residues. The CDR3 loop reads CASSPLGPGGGYTF. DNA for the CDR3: TGTGCCAGCTCACCACTGGGGCCGGGTGGTGGCTACACCTTC.

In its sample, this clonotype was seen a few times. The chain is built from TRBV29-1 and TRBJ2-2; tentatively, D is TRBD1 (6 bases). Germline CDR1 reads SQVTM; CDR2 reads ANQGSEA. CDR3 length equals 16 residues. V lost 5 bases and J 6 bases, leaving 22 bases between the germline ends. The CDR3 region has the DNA TGCAGCGTTCGTGTAGTGGCTGGGGGCGATTCCGGGGAGCTGTTTTTT. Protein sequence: CSVRVVAGGDSGELFF.

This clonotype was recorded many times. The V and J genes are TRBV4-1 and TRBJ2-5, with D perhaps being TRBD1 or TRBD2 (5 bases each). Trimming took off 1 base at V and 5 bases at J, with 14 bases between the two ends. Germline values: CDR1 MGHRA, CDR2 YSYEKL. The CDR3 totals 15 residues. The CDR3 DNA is TGCGCCAGCAGCCAAGGGGACGGAGGCTTCGAGACCCAGTACTTC. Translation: CASSQGDGGFETQYF.

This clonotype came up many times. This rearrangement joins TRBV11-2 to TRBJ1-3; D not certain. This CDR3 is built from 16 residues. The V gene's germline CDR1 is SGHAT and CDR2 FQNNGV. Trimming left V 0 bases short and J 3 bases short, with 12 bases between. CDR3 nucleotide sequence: TGTGCCAGCAGCTTAGATGCAAGATCCCATGGAAACACCATATATTTT. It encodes CASSLDARSHGNTIYF.

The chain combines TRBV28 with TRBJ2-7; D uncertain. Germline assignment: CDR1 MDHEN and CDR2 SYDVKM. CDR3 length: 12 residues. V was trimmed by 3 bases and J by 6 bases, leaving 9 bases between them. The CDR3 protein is CASSFPPLEQYF. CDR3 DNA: TGTGCCAGCAGTTTCCCCCCCCTCGAGCAGTACTTC.

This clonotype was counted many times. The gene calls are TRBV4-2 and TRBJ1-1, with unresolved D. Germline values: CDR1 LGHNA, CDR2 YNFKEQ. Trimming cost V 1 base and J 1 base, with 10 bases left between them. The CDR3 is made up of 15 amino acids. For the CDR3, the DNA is TGTGCCAGCAGCCAAGTCGCGGCAAAGAACACTGAAGCTTTCTTT. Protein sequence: CASSQVAAKNTEAFF.